This TCR beta chain was documented in a study of cytomegalovirus exposure and HLA in healthy donors. The study, taken as a whole, reports: Prior analysis indicated that the majority of TCR beta V segments exhibited productivity approximately 87% or approximately 30% of the time.

Of note for this clone: Its antigen is unidentified.

Trimming pared 6 bases from V and 3 bases from J, leaving 14 bases between. CDR3 length: 14 amino acids. Germline values: CDR1 SEHNR, CDR2 FQNEAQ (reference sequence). Both 60 Vbeta primers and 13 Jbeta primers went into the PCR. TCRdb's table, derived via immunoSEQ multiplex PCR, lists solely in-frame clones and lacks some. This sample has 200,000 or so clones, with approximately 78% found just once. The sequenced sample consisted of PBMCs. This sequence originates from a woman aged 40-49 years in good health and CMV-seronegative. V and J are TRBV7-9 and TRBJ1-1; no reliable D call. The CDR3 is CASSYRERDTEAFF. CDR3 sequence (DNA): TGTGCCAGCAGTTATCGGGAGAGGGACACTGAAGCTTTCTTT.